Sequencing of this TCR beta chain was carried out in a study of T-cell memory formation after mild COVID-19. Study-wide points: Memory sampled before infection contained some responding clones, suggesting cross-reactive memory joined. Shrinking CD4+ clones were chiefly CM and EM; CD8+ ones were chiefly EMRA.

Germline CDR1 and CDR2: ENHRY and SYGVKD. Germline trimming cut 5 bases from V and 7 bases from J; bases unmatched to any gene: 7. There are 14 residues in the CDR3. This clonotype has a handful of counts. Its target is unknown. The authors produced TCR alpha and TCR beta cDNA libraries with sample barcodes and UMIs by 5'RACE using constant-segment primers. TCRdb fed the 5' RACE reads into MiXCR, producing one record per CDR3 protein. The repertoire holds 550,000 to 650,000 distinct CDR3 sequences, with around 15% as singletons. J is TRBJ2-2 and V is TRBV10-3, with 7 positions matching TRBD1. Sequencing was performed on PBMCs or a T cell subset sorted from them (not recorded which). The TCR comes from an adult woman who had mild COVID-19 (a few samples of this study predate the infection). Cell type and time point are not known. The CDR3 loop is CAISNRGKDGELFF. CDR3 sequence (DNA): TGTGCCATCAGTAACAGGGGAAAGGACGGGGAGCTGTTTTTT.